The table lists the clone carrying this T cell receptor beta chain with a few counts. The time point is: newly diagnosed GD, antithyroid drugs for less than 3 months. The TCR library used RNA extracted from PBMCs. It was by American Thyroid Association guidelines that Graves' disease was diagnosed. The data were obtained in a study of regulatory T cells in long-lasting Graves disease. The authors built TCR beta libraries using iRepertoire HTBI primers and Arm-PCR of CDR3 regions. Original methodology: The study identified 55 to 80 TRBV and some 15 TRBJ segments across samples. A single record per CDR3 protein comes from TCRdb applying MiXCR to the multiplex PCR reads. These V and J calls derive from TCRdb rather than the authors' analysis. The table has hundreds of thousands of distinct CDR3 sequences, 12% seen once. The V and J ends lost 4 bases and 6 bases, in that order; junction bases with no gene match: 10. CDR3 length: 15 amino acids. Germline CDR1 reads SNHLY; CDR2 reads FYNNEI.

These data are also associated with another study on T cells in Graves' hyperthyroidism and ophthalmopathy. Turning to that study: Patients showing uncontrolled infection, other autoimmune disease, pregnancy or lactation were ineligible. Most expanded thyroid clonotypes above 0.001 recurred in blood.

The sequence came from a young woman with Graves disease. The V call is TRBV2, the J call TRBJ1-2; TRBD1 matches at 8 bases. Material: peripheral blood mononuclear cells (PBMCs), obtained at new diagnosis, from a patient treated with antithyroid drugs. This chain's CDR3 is CASSGFVTGVDGYTF. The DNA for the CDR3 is TGTGCCAGCAGTGGCTTCGTGACAGGGGTGGATGGCTACACCTTC.